This TCR beta chain was sequenced for a study of blood T cell repertoires in COVID-19. Across the whole study: From T cells, B-cell-depleted T cells, or PBMCs came the material, which was cDNA or gDNA.

CDR1 and CDR2 (germline): SGHRS, YFSETQ. The germline V and J ends were trimmed by 0 bases and 3 bases, with 7 bases remaining between them. The CDR3 totals 13 residues. The count of this clone is one. Produced via immunoSEQ multiplex PCR; TCRdb's table is partial and in-frame only. This table holds 150,000 or so clones, around 80% found once. This receptor was taken from a man aged 60-69 years with active or convalescent COVID-19. The chain joins TRBV5-1 to TRBJ2-7; D unclear. Source material: peripheral blood. The CDR3 spells CASSLAVNYEQYF. Here the CDR3 DNA reads TGCGCCAGCAGCTTGGCCGTTAACTACGAGCAGTACTTC.